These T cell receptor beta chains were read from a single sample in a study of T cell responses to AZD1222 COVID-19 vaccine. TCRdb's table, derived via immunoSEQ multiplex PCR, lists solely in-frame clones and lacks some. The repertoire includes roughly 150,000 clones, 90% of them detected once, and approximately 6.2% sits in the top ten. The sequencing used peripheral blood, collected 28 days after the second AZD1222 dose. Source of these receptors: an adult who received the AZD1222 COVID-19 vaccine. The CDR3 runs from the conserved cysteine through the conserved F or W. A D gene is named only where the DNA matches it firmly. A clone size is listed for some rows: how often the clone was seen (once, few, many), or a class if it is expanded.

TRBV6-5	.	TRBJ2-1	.	TGTGCCAGCAGTTACTCCGGGCCGTGGTCCTACAATGAGCAGTTCTTC	CASSYSGPWSYNEQFF
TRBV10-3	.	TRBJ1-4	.	TGTGCCATCAGTGACGGCAGCGGCGAAAAACTGTTTTTT	CAISDGSGEKLFF
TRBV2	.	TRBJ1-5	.	TGTGCCAGCGGGTTACGTCAGCCCCAGCATTTT	CASGLRQPQHF
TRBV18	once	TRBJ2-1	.	TGTGCCAGCTCACCAGCGGCTCCAGGGTCCCTTTCCTACAATGAGCAGTTCTTC	CASSPAAPGSLSYNEQFF
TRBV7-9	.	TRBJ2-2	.	TGTGCCAGCAGCTTTTCGTCCGTCGGGGAGCTGTTTTTT	CASSFSSVGELFF
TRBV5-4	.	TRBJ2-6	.	TGTGCCAGCAGTTTCCGTCGACAGGCCGCTGGGGCCAACGTCCTGACTTTC	CASSFRRQAAGANVLTF
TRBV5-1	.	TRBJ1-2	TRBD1	TGCGCCAGCAGCTCAGGGGGCGCCGCGGGGTATGGCTACACCTTC	CASSSGGAAGYGYTF
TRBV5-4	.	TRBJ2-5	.	TGTGCCAGCAAGAGACCGCTGTCGGAGACCCAGTACTTC	CASKRPLSETQYF
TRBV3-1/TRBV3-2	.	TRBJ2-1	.	TGTGCCAGCAGCCTAACTAGGTCCTACAATGAGCAGTTCTTC	CASSLTRSYNEQFF
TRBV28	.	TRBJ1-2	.	TGTGCCAGCAGTTTCGGGGGTGGCTATGGCTACACCTTC	CASSFGGGYGYTF
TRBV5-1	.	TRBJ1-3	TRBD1	TGCGCCAGCAGCTACGGGACAGGGTCGAGTGGAAACACCATATATTTT	CASSYGTGSSGNTIYF
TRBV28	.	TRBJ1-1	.	TGTGCCAGCAGTTTAATTAAGCCCTTAAGGACTGAAGCTTTCTTT	CASSLIKPLRTEAFF
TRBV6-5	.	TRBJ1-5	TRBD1	TGTGCCAGCAGTCTATGGACAGGGGGCTTTCAGCCCCAGCATTTT	CASSLWTGGFQPQHF
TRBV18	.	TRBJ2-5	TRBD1	TGTGCCAGCTCACGGGACAGAGCCCAAGAGACCCAGTACTTC	CASSRDRAQETQYF
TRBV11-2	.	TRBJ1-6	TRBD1	TGTGCCAGCAGCTTAGGGGACAGGGCAGGTTCACCCCTCCACTTT	CASSLGDRAGSPLHF
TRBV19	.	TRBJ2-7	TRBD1	TGTGCCAGTAGTATAGTAGGGACAGGTGACTACGAGCAGTACTTC	CASSIVGTGDYEQYF
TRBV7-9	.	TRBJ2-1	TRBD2	TGTGCCAGCAGCCTCCGACTAGCGGGCCGCTACAATGAGCAGTTCTTC	CASSLRLAGRYNEQFF
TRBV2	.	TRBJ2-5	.	TGTGCCATCAGTACATTGGCAGGCGGGGAGACCCAGTACTTC	CAISTLAGGETQYF
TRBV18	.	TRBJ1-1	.	TGTGCCAGCTCACCTACAGAGAACACTGAAGCTTTCTTT	CASSPTENTEAFF
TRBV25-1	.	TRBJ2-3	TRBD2	TGTGCCAGCAGGGGAGGGCCGGATACGCAGTATTTT	CASRGGPDTQYF
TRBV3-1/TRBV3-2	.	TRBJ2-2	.	TGTGCCAGCAGCCAAGGGATAGGAGGGGGGTCCGGGGAGCTGTTTTTT	CASSQGIGGGSGELFF
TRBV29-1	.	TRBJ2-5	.	TGCAGCGTTGGAGACAGCCCTCGTGTGGAGACCCAGTACTTC	CSVGDSPRVETQYF
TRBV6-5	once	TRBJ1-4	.	TGTGCCAGCAGTTACTCTCCGACTGTGTATGAAAAACTGTTTTTT	CASSYSPTVYEKLFF
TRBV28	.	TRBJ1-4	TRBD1	TGTGCCAGCAGCGCGGGGGACAGTAATGAAAAACTGTTTTTT	CASSAGDSNEKLFF
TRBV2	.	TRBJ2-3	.	TGTGCCAGCAAAGCGACAGGAGATACGCAGTATTTT	CASKATGDTQYF
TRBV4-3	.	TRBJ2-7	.	TGCGCCAGCAGCCAAGGAAGAGATTCCTACGAGCAGTACTTC	CASSQGRDSYEQYF
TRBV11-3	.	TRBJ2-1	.	TGTGCCAGCAGCCCTCACCGGGGGAGCGGCAATGAGCAGTTCTTC	CASSPHRGSGNEQFF
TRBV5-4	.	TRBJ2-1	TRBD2	TGTGCCAGCAGCTTTGTTATCGTTCGGGGGGGCCGATACAATGAGCAGTTCTTC	CASSFVIVRGGRYNEQFF
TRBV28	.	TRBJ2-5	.	TGTGCCAGCAGTACGGGTGGGTTCCAAGAGACCCAGTACTTC	CASSTGGFQETQYF
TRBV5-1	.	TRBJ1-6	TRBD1	TGCGCCAGCAGCTTGGAGAACAGGGGACCACATTCACCCCTCCACTTT	CASSLENRGPHSPLHF
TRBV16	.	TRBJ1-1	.	TGTGCCAGCAGCCAATCAGTCCGGTACACTGAAGCTTTCTTT	CASSQSVRYTEAFF
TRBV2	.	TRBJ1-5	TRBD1	TGTGCCAGCAGCTCTGGACAGGCCCGTCAGCCCCAGCATTTT	CASSSGQARQPQHF
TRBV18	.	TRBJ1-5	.	TGTGCCAGCTCACCACCGGTAAATACAGTGGGTCAGCCCCAGCATTTT	CASSPPVNTVGQPQHF
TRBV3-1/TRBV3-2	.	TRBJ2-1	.	TGTGCCAGCAGCCAAGTTGAGTGGGAGCAGTTCTTC	CASSQVEWEQFF
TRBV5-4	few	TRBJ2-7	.	TGTGCCAGCAGCTTGGATATAGGCTGGAACGAGCAGTACTTC	CASSLDIGWNEQYF
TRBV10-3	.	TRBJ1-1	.	TGTGCCGCCAAGGGGTCCATGAACACTGAAGCTTTCTTT	CAAKGSMNTEAFF
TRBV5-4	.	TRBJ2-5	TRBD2	TGTGCCAGCAGCTCGGACTTTTCCGGGACGGGAGGGGAGACCCAGTACTTC	CASSSDFSGTGGETQYF
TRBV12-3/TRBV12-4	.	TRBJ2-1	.	TGTGCCAGCACCTACAAACTGAATGAGCAGTTCTTC	CASTYKLNEQFF
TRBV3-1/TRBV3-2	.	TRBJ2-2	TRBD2	TGTGCCAGCAGCCAAGGGACTAGCGGCCCCACCGGGGAGCTGTTTTTT	CASSQGTSGPTGELFF
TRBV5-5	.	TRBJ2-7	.	TGTGCCTGTCCCAGTCGGTGGAAGTACTTC	CACPSRWKYF
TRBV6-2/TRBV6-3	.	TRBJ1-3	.	TGTGCCAGCAGTTACGGCAGGGACTCTGGAAACACCATATATTTT	CASSYGRDSGNTIYF
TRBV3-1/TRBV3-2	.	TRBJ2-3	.	TGTGCCAGCAGTCAGAACCAACCAGGGACGGTCGAGACGCAGTATTTT	CASSQNQPGTVETQYF
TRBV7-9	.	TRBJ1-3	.	TGTGCCAGCAGCGCCCGGGGCCGGCTCTACACCATATATTTT	CASSARGRLYTIYF
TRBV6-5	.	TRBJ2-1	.	TGTGCCAGCAGTTACAGAGCCTCCTACAATGAGCAGTTCTTC	CASSYRASYNEQFF
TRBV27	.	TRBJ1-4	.	TGTGCCAGCAGTTCCTTATTAGGGGCAACTAATGAAAAACTGTTTTTT	CASSSLLGATNEKLFF
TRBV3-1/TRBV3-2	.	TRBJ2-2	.	TGTGCCAGCAGCCTTCCGGGGGGGGAGCTGTTTTTT	CASSLPGGELFF
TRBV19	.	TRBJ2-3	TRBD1	TGTGCCAGTAGTAGACAGGGGCCCACAGATACGCAGTATTTT	CASSRQGPTDTQYF
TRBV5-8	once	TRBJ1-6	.	TGTGCCAGCAGCTTGTCGGGGACCTATAATTCACCCCTCCACTTT	CASSLSGTYNSPLHF
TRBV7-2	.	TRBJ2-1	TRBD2	TGTGCCAGCAGCTTAAGGTTCCGGGCCGGGACTAGCGGCAATGAGCAGTTCTTC	CASSLRFRAGTSGNEQFF
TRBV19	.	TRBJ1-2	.	TGTGCCAGTAGCACGTCGGGCCATCCCGATAATGGCTACACCTTC	CASSTSGHPDNGYTF
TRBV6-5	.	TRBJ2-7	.	TGTGCCAGCCAGGGTTCTTTCCACGAGCAGTACTTC	CASQGSFHEQYF
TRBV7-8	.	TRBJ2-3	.	TGTGCCAGCAGCTTAGCACTCCTCTCACCGTATACGCAGTATTTT	CASSLALLSPYTQYF
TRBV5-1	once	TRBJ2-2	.	TGCGCCAGCAGCCAAGGACAGACGAACACCGGGGAGCTGTTTTTT	CASSQGQTNTGELFF
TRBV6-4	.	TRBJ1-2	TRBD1	TGTGCCAGCAGAAGGACAGGAGGGGGCTACACCTTC	CASRRTGGGYTF
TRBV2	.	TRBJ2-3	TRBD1	TGTGCCAGCAGTGAAAGGAGGGGACAGGGAGGCGATACGCAGTATTTT	CASSERRGQGGDTQYF